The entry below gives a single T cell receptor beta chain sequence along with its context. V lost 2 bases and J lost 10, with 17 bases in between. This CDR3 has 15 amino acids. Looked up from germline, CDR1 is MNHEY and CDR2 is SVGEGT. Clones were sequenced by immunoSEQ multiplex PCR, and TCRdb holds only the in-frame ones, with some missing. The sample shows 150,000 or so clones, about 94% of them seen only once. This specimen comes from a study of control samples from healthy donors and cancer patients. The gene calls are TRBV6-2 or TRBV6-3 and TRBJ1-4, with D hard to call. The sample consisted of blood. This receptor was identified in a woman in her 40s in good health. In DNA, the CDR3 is TGTGCCAGCAGTTACGGCCGGCGAGTGGATGGAAAACTGTTTTTT. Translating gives CASSYGRRVDGKLFF.